The rows below give T cell receptor beta chains drawn from one sample of a study of cytomegalovirus exposure and HLA in healthy donors. The table came from immunoSEQ multiplex PCR; TCRdb's copy has only in-frame clones and leaves some out. The profile covers 150,000 to 200,000 clones, with 86% appearing a single time and 1.4% to 1.5% taken by the ten largest. Input material: PBMCs. The source is a woman aged 18 to 35 in good health and CMV-seronegative. CDR3s include the opening cysteine and the closing phenylalanine or tryptophan. D genes are given only for firm matches. The size field is filled for only some rows; it gives once, few, many or a size class.

V: TRBV5-4
size: once
J: TRBJ2-5
D: TRBD2
CDR3: CASSLPSGMGQETQYF
DNA: TGTGCCAGCAGCTTGCCTAGCGGGATGGGACAAGAGACCCAGTACTTC

V: TRBV5-1
size: -
J: TRBJ2-6
D: -
CDR3: CASSLGQVTSGANVLTF
DNA: TGCGCCAGCAGCTTGGGACAGGTTACCTCTGGGGCCAACGTCCTGACTTTC

V: TRBV11-3
size: -
J: TRBJ2-7
D: TRBD1
CDR3: CASSLGTGHYEQYF
DNA: TGTGCCAGCAGCCTCGGGACAGGGCACTACGAGCAGTACTTC

V: TRBV7-6
size: few
J: TRBJ2-1
D: TRBD2
CDR3: CASSEIAGGYNEQFF
DNA: TGTGCCAGCAGCGAAATAGCGGGAGGCTACAATGAGCAGTTCTTC

V: TRBV19
size: -
J: TRBJ2-7
D: -
CDR3: CASSIGRELSYEQYF
DNA: TGTGCCAGTAGTATTGGGCGGGAACTTTCCTACGAGCAGTACTTC

V: TRBV7-9
size: once
J: TRBJ1-1
D: -
CDR3: CASSLARDLGEAFF
DNA: TGTGCCAGCAGCTTAGCACGGGATTTGGGGGAAGCTTTCTTT

V: TRBV6-6
size: -
J: TRBJ1-6
D: TRBD1
CDR3: CATTGGDSPLHF
DNA: TGTGCCACGACAGGGGGCGATTCACCCCTCCACTTT

V: TRBV19
size: many
J: TRBJ1-1
D: TRBD1
CDR3: CASRRTGQNTEAFF
DNA: TGTGCCAGTAGGAGGACAGGGCAGAACACTGAAGCTTTCTTT

V: TRBV5-1
size: once
J: TRBJ2-2
D: TRBD1
CDR3: CASSPYYQGAGTGELFF
DNA: TGCGCCAGCAGCCCCTACTATCAGGGGGCGGGCACCGGGGAGCTGTTTTTT

V: TRBV6-1
size: once
J: TRBJ1-2
D: TRBD1
CDR3: CASSPTGLNGYTF
DNA: TGTGCCAGCAGTCCGACAGGGCTCAATGGCTACACCTTC

V: TRBV4-1
size: -
J: TRBJ2-5
D: -
CDR3: CASSQDRGLQETQYF
DNA: TGCGCCAGCAGCCAAGATCGGGGACTGCAAGAGACCCAGTACTTC

V: TRBV5-5
size: -
J: TRBJ2-7
D: -
CDR3: CASSSSRGFERSYEQYF
DNA: TGTGCCAGCAGCTCCTCAAGGGGATTCGAGAGATCCTACGAGCAGTACTTC

V: TRBV30
size: once
J: TRBJ1-5
D: -
CDR3: CAWSVRPGLNQPQHF
DNA: TGTGCCTGGAGTGTTAGGCCGGGGTTGAATCAGCCCCAGCATTTT

V: TRBV5-1
size: -
J: TRBJ2-3
D: TRBD2
CDR3: CASSLVAGGSPDTQYF
DNA: TGCGCCAGCAGCTTGGTAGCGGGGGGGAGTCCAGATACGCAGTATTTT

V: TRBV6-1
size: -
J: TRBJ1-3
D: TRBD1
CDR3: CASSDGTGKAGNTIYF
DNA: TGTGCCAGCAGTGATGGGACAGGGAAGGCCGGAAACACCATATATTTT

V: TRBV29-1
size: -
J: TRBJ2-4
D: TRBD1
CDR3: CSVGGSGQGLLRYF
DNA: TGCAGCGTTGGAGGGTCGGGACAGGGTTTATTGAGGTACTTC

V: TRBV25-1
size: -
J: TRBJ1-1
D: TRBD1
CDR3: CASSGQGTRFEAFF
DNA: TGTGCCAGCAGCGGACAGGGGACTAGATTTGAAGCTTTCTTT

V: TRBV21-1
size: -
J: TRBJ2-7
D: -
CDR3: CASSNSGRVKVQYF
DNA: TGTGCCAGCAGCAACAGCGGGAGGGTTAAGGTGCAGTACTTC

V: TRBV7-9
size: once
J: TRBJ1-3
D: -
CDR3: CASTPRDPGSSGNTIYF
DNA: TGTGCCAGCACCCCCCGGGATCCAGGAAGCTCTGGAAACACCATATATTTT

V: TRBV5-1
size: -
J: TRBJ2-2
D: -
CDR3: CASSLERPYTGELFF
DNA: TGCGCCAGCAGCTTGGAGCGCCCCTACACCGGGGAGCTGTTTTTT

V: TRBV25-1
size: -
J: TRBJ1-2
D: -
CDR3: CASSEYFSPRGYYGYTF
DNA: TGTGCCAGCAGTGAATATTTTTCGCCCCGAGGGTACTATGGCTACACCTTC

V: TRBV6-5
size: -
J: TRBJ2-7
D: TRBD1
CDR3: CASSRDRHSYEQYF
DNA: TGTGCCAGCAGTCGGGACAGGCACTCCTACGAGCAGTACTTC

V: TRBV30
size: once
J: TRBJ2-7
D: -
CDR3: CAWSPVPSYEQYF
DNA: TGTGCCTGGAGTCCAGTCCCCTCTTACGAGCAGTACTTC

V: TRBV6-1
size: -
J: TRBJ2-1
D: TRBD2
CDR3: CASSEGLSLDNEQFF
DNA: TGTGCCAGCAGTGAGGGACTATCCCTTGACAATGAGCAGTTCTTC

V: TRBV27
size: -
J: TRBJ1-4
D: -
CDR3: CASSLNTGYEKLFF
DNA: TGTGCCAGCAGTTTGAATACAGGGTATGAAAAACTGTTTTTT

V: TRBV7-6
size: -
J: TRBJ2-1
D: TRBD2
CDR3: CASSLRTSNSYNEQFF
DNA: TGTGCCAGCAGCCTGAGGACTAGCAATTCCTACAATGAGCAGTTCTTC

V: TRBV6-5
size: -
J: TRBJ1-3
D: -
CDR3: CASSSGTSGNTIYF
DNA: TGTGCCAGCAGTTCCGGGACATCGGGAAACACCATATATTTT

V: TRBV5-6
size: few
J: TRBJ1-2
D: -
CDR3: CASSLGLQEPYGYTF
DNA: TGTGCCAGCAGCTTGGGGCTACAGGAGCCCTATGGCTACACCTTC

V: TRBV15
size: -
J: TRBJ2-7
D: TRBD1
CDR3: CATSSEDRGSHEQYF
DNA: TGTGCCACCAGCTCCGAGGACAGGGGAAGCCACGAGCAGTACTTC

V: TRBV10-1
size: -
J: TRBJ2-2
D: TRBD2
CDR3: CASSETSGSLRAGELFF
DNA: TGCGCCAGCAGTGAGACTAGCGGGTCCCTCCGTGCCGGGGAGCTGTTTTTT

V: TRBV9
size: once
J: TRBJ2-7
D: TRBD2
CDR3: CASSVAPASGSYEQYF
DNA: TGTGCCAGCAGCGTAGCTCCAGCTAGCGGTTCCTACGAGCAGTACTTC

V: TRBV7-8
size: -
J: TRBJ2-1
D: TRBD2
CDR3: CASEGASGSEEYEQFF
DNA: TGTGCCAGCGAAGGGGCTAGCGGGAGTGAAGAGTATGAGCAGTTCTTC

V: TRBV5-6
size: -
J: TRBJ2-5
D: TRBD2
CDR3: CASSPGLAGEQETQYF
DNA: TGTGCCAGCAGCCCCGGACTAGCGGGGGAACAAGAGACCCAGTACTTC

V: TRBV6-5
size: -
J: TRBJ1-4
D: -
CDR3: CASSYNREKLFF
DNA: TGTGCCAGCAGTTATAATCGTGAAAAACTGTTTTTT

V: TRBV9
size: -
J: TRBJ1-2
D: -
CDR3: CASRKDSSNYGYTF
DNA: TGTGCCAGCAGGAAGGACAGCTCTAACTATGGCTACACCTTC

V: TRBV27
size: -
J: TRBJ2-4
D: TRBD2
CDR3: CASSLSGTNRIQYF
DNA: TGTGCCAGCAGTTTGTCGGGGACTAATCGCATTCAGTACTTC

V: TRBV6-1
size: -
J: TRBJ1-4
D: TRBD1
CDR3: CASSFPGQHNEKLFF
DNA: TGTGCCAGCAGTTTCCCGGGACAGCATAATGAAAAACTGTTTTTT

V: TRBV7-7
size: -
J: TRBJ2-1
D: TRBD2
CDR3: CASSRLAGGPDEQFF
DNA: TGTGCCAGCAGTCGACTAGCGGGGGGGCCCGATGAGCAGTTCTTC

V: TRBV7-2
size: few
J: TRBJ1-2
D: -
CDR3: CASSDRPGDYGYTF
DNA: TGTGCCAGCAGCGATCGTCCCGGGGACTATGGCTACACCTTC

V: TRBV15
size: -
J: TRBJ2-1
D: TRBD1
CDR3: CATSKDPRGQGATNEQFF
DNA: TGTGCCACCAGCAAAGACCCCAGGGGACAGGGGGCAACCAATGAGCAGTTCTTC

V: TRBV5-4
size: -
J: TRBJ1-1
D: -
CDR3: CASSMVAQAAEAFF
DNA: TGTGCCAGCAGCATGGTAGCGCAGGCGGCTGAAGCTTTCTTT

V: TRBV29-1
size: -
J: TRBJ1-1
D: TRBD1
CDR3: CSAWTGGNTEAFF
DNA: TGCAGCGCATGGACAGGGGGGAACACTGAAGCTTTCTTT

V: TRBV30
size: many
J: TRBJ2-1
D: -
CDR3: CAWSVRGLSSYNEQFF
DNA: TGTGCCTGGAGTGTACGCGGGCTCAGCTCCTACAATGAGCAGTTCTTC

V: TRBV11-3
size: few
J: TRBJ2-1
D: TRBD2
CDR3: CASSLGGRGHEQFF
DNA: TGTGCCAGCAGCTTAGGCGGGAGGGGCCACGAGCAGTTCTTC

V: TRBV5-1
size: once
J: TRBJ2-1
D: TRBD2
CDR3: CASSSGTSGNNEQFF
DNA: TGCGCCAGCAGCTCCGGGACTAGCGGAAACAATGAGCAGTTCTTC

V: TRBV29-1
size: -
J: TRBJ1-1
D: -
CDR3: CSVIKTDQEAFF
DNA: TGCAGCGTTATTAAGACTGATCAGGAAGCTTTCTTT

V: TRBV7-7
size: -
J: TRBJ2-3
D: TRBD2
CDR3: CASSLGSGRSTDTQYF
DNA: TGTGCCAGCAGCTTAGGGTCCGGGAGGAGCACAGATACGCAGTATTTT

V: TRBV6-1
size: -
J: TRBJ1-2
D: -
CDR3: CASSEGWTSSPLYGYTF
DNA: TGTGCCAGCAGTGAAGGATGGACATCGTCCCCCCTCTATGGCTACACCTTC

V: TRBV5-6
size: -
J: TRBJ2-2
D: -
CDR3: CASSPHRASGELFF
DNA: TGTGCCAGCAGCCCCCACAGGGCTAGCGGGGAGCTGTTTTTT

V: TRBV1
size: -
J: TRBJ2-3
D: -
CDR3: CTSSQDDSGGSTDTQYF
DNA: TGCACCAGCAGCCAAGATGACAGCGGGGGGAGCACAGATACGCAGTATTTT